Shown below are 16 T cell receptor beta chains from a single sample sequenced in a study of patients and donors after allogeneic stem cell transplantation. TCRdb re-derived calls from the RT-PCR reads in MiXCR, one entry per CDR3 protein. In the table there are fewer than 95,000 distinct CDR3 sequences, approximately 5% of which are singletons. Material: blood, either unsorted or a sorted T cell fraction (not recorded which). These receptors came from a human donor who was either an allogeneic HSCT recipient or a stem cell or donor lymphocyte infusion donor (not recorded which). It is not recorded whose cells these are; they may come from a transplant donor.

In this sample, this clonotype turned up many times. CDR3: CASRFGTNTDTQYF. The DNA of the CDR3 is TGTGCCAGCAGATTCGGGACAAACACAGATACGCAGTATTTT. This chain joins TRBV28 and TRBJ2-3, with D perhaps TRBD1 (6 bases). The germline V gene has CDR1 MDHEN and CDR2 SYDVKM. CDR3 length: 14 amino acids. V was shortened by 6 bases and J by 2 bases, with 12 bases between the two germline ends. Drawing the rest from reference TRBV28 and TRBJ2-3, the complete variable domain is DVKVTQSSRYLVKRTGEKVFLECVQDMDHENMFWYRQDPGLGLRLIYFSYDVKMKEKGDIPEGYSVSREKKERFSLILESASTNQTSMYLCASRFGTNTDTQYFGPGTRLTVL.

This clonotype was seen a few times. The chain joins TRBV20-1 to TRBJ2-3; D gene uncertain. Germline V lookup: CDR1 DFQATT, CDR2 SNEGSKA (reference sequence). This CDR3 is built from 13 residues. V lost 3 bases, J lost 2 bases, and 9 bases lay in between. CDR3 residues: CSASIVVTDTQYF. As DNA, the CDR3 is TGCAGTGCTAGCATTGTAGTCACAGATACGCAGTATTTT.

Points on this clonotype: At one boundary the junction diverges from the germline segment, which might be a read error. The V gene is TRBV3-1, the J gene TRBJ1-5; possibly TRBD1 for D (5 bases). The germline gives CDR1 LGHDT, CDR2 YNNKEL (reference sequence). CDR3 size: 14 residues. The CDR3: CASSPWRGNHPQHF. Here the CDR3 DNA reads TGTGCCAGCAGTCCCTGGAGGGGCAATCACCCCCAGCATTTT.

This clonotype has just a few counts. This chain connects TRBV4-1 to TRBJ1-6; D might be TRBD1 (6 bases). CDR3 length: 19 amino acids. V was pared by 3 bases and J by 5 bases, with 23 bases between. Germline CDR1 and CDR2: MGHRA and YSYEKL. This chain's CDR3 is CASSQTTGQGFGNNSPLHF. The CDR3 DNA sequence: TGCGCCAGCAGCCAGACGACAGGCCAGGGATTTGGGAATAATTCACCCCTCCACTTT.

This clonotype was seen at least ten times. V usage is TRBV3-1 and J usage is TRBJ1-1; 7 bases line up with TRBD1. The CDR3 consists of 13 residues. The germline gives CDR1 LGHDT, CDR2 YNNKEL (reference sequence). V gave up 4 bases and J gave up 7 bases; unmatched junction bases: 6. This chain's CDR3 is CASSLSGQVEAFF. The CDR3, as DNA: TGTGCCAGCAGCCTATCAGGACAGGTTGAAGCTTTCTTT.

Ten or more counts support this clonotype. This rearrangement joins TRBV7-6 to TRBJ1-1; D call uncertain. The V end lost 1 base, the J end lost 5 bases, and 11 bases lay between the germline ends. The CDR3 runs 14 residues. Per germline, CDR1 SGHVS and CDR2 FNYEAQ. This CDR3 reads CASSLVSGATEAFF. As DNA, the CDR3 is TGTGCCAGCAGCTTAGTTTCTGGTGCTACTGAAGCTTTCTTT.

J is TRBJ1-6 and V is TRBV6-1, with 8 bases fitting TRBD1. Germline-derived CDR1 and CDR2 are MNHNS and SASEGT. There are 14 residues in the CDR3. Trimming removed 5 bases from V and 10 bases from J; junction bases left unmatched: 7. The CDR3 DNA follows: TGTGCCAGCAGTCATACGGACAGGGAATCACCCCTCCACTTT. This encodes CASSHTDRESPLHF.

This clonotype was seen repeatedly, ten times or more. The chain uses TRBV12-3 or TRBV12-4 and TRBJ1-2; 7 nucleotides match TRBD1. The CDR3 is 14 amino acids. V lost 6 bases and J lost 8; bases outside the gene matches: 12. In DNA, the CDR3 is TGTGCCAGCAGGAGAGACAGGGAATCAGAAGGCTACACCTTC. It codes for CASRRDRESEGYTF.

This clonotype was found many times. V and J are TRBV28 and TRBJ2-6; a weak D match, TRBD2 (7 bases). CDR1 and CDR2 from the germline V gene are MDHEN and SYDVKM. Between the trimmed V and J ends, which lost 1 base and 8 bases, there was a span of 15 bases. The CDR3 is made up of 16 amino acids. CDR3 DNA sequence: TGTGCCAGCAGTTTATTATCGGGGGGCAAGTCCAACGTCCTGACTTTC. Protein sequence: CASSLLSGGKSNVLTF.

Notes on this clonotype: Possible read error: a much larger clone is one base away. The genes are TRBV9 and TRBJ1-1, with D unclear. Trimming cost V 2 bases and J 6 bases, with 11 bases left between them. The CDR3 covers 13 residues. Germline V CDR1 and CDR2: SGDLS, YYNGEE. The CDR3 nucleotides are TGTGCCAGCAGCGTGGGAAGAATAGCTGAAGCTTTCTTT. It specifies CASSVGRIAEAFF.

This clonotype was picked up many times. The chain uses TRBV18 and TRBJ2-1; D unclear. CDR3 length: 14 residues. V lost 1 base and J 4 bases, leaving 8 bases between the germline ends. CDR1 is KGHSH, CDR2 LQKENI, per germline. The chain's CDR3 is CASSPQGTYNEQFF. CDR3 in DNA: TGTGCCAGCTCACCACAGGGAACTTACAATGAGCAGTTCTTC.

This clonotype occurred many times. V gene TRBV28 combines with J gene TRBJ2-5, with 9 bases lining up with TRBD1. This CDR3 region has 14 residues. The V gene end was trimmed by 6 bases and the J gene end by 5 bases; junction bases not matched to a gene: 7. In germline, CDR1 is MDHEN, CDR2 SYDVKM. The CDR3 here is CASSHPTGGETQYF. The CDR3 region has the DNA TGTGCCAGCAGCCACCCGACAGGGGGGGAGACCCAGTACTTC.

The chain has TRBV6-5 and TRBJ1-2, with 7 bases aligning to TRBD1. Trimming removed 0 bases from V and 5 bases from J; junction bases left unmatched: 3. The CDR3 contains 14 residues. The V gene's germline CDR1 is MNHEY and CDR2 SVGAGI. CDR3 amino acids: CASSYSGQLYGYTF. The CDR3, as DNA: TGTGCCAGCAGTTACTCGGGACAGCTATATGGCTACACCTTC.

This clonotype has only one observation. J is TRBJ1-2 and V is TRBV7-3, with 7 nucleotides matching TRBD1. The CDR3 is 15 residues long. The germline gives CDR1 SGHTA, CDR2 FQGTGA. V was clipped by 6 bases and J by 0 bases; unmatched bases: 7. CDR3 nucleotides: TGTGCCAGCAGTCCACGCAGGGGGGCTAACTATGGCTACACCTTC. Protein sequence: CASSPRRGANYGYTF.

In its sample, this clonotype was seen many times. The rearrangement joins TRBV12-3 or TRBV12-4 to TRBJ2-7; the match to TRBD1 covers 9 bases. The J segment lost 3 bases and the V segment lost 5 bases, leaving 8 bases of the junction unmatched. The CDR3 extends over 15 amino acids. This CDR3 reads CASSARRDRVYEQYF. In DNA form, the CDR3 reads TGTGCCAGCAGTGCCCGCCGGGACAGGGTCTACGAGCAGTACTTC.

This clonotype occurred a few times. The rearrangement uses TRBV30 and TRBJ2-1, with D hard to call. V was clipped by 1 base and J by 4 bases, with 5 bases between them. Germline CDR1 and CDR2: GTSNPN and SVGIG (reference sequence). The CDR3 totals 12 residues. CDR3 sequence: CAWSGGYNEQFF. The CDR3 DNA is TGTGCCTGGAGTGGAGGATACAATGAGCAGTTCTTC.